A selection of T cell receptor beta chains follows, all from one sample in a study of early T cells in non-severe SARS-CoV-2 infection. Via MiXCR, TCRdb re-called the 5' RACE reads, giving one row per CDR3 protein. The table lists under 85,000 distinct CDR3 sequences, around 14% of them singletons, with 9.5% to 12% in the top ten. The sample consisted of whole blood. The receptors stem from an adult who was a healthcare worker with PCR-confirmed SARS-CoV-2 infection or an uninfected control (not recorded which). The CDR3 runs from the conserved cysteine through the conserved F or W. A D gene is named only where the DNA matches it firmly. Some rows have no size entry. The others give once, few or many, or a class for an expanded clone.

abundance,d_gene,v_gene,j_gene,CDR3nt,CDR3aa
many,NA,TRBV19,TRBJ2-3,TGTGCCAGTAGTATCGGAAGTGCAGATACGCAGTATTTT,CASSIGSADTQYF
NA,NA,TRBV29-1,TRBJ2-3,TGCAGCGTTGAAATTCGGCCAGGACGGGGAAATACGCAGTATTTT,CSVEIRPGRGNTQYF
few,NA,TRBV5-5,TRBJ2-5,TGTGCCAGCACCTGGGGCGCTCCAGGGGTAGGAAAGACCCAGTACTTC,CASTWGAPGVGKTQYF
many,NA,TRBV7-9,TRBJ2-1,TGTGCCAGCAGCCCCGGACGGAGCTCCTACAATGAGCAGTTCTTC,CASSPGRSSYNEQFF
few,TRBD1,TRBV29-1,TRBJ1-1,TGCAGCGTTGCTACAGGGGTCACTGAAGCTTTCTTT,CSVATGVTEAFF
NA,NA,TRBV3-1,TRBJ2-7,TGTGCCAGCAGCCAAGCATCCTCCTACGAGCAGTACTTC,CASSQASSYEQYF
few,NA,TRBV29-1,TRBJ2-6,TGCAGCGTTCGGGGAGGTATCGGGGCCAACGTCCTGACTTTC,CSVRGGIGANVLTF
NA,NA,TRBV12-3/TRBV12-4,TRBJ2-7,TGTGCCAGCACCCTCGTAGGGTACGAGCAGTACTTC,CASTLVGYEQYF
few,NA,TRBV7-9,TRBJ2-3,TGTGCCAGCAGCCGCGATAGGGTTATAGATACGCAGTATTTT,CASSRDRVIDTQYF
many,TRBD1,TRBV18,TRBJ1-6,TGTGCCAGCTCACCCTTGGACAGGGAGTATTCACCCCTCCACTTT,CASSPLDREYSPLHF
NA,NA,TRBV6-1,TRBJ2-5,TGTGCCAGCCTATCCTTCCGTGGGGGGGAGACCCAGTACTTC,CASLSFRGGETQYF
NA,TRBD1,TRBV28,TRBJ1-5,TGTGCCAGCAGTTCTTTAGGGACAGGGGATCAGCCCCAGCATTTT,CASSSLGTGDQPQHF
few,TRBD2,TRBV5-1,TRBJ2-3,TGCGCCAGCAGGGGTTTAGCGGGCGCAGATACGCAGTATTTT,CASRGLAGADTQYF
NA,TRBD2,TRBV6-2/TRBV6-3,TRBJ2-3,TGTGCCAGCAGTTACTCGTCACTAGCGGGGTTCCCAGATACGCAGTATTTT,CASSYSSLAGFPDTQYF
NA,NA,TRBV28,TRBJ1-6,TGTGCCAGCCGCACCACGCGTTATAATTCACCCCTCCACTTT,CASRTTRYNSPLHF
NA,NA,TRBV4-3,TRBJ1-5,TGCGCCAGCAGCCAAGATCTTGCAGGACATCAGCCCCAGCATTTT,CASSQDLAGHQPQHF
few,NA,TRBV27,TRBJ2-7,TGTGCCAGCAGTTTTAACGGCCTCTCCTACGAGCAGTACTTC,CASSFNGLSYEQYF
few,NA,TRBV4-3,TRBJ2-7,TGCGCCAGCAGCCTTGGGGGGCAAAGCTCCTACGAGCAGTACTTC,CASSLGGQSSYEQYF
many,NA,TRBV5-1,TRBJ2-7,TGCGCCAGCAGCACGAGCGGATTGAGCTCCTACGAGCAGTACTTC,CASSTSGLSSYEQYF
few,NA,TRBV18,TRBJ2-7,TGTGCCAGCTCACCGGTCACAAGTTTGGGGGCCGGGGCACCCTACGAGCAGTACTTC,CASSPVTSLGAGAPYEQYF
NA,NA,TRBV7-2,TRBJ1-6,TGTGCCAGCAGCTTATGGGGTGACGGGTCCCTCCACTTT,CASSLWGDGSLHF
NA,NA,TRBV5-1,TRBJ2-5,TGCGCCAGCAGCTACCTCCAAGAGACCCAGTACTTC,CASSYLQETQYF
NA,NA,TRBV11-2,TRBJ2-7,TGTGCCAGCAGCCCCCGGGACCCTCCTCCATACGAGCAGTACTTC,CASSPRDPPPYEQYF
NA,NA,TRBV2,TRBJ1-1,TGTGCCAGCAGTGAAGCGCGTAGCAGAACTATGAACACTGAAGCTTTCTTT,CASSEARSRTMNTEAFF
NA,NA,TRBV29-1,TRBJ2-1,TGCAGCGCGAAACAGGGAACCCACAATGAGCAGTTCTTC,CSAKQGTHNEQFF
NA,NA,TRBV12-3/TRBV12-4,TRBJ1-2,TGTGCCAGCAGTGCTCCTGGCAGATTTAACTATGGCTACACCTTC,CASSAPGRFNYGYTF
medium-sized,NA,TRBV20-1,TRBJ2-5,TGCAGTGCCATGGACACACAAGAGACCCAGTACTTC,CSAMDTQETQYF
few,TRBD2,TRBV25-1,TRBJ2-1,TGTGCCAGCAGCCTAGCGGGGTTCTACAATGAGCAGTTCTTC,CASSLAGFYNEQFF
NA,NA,TRBV2,TRBJ2-5,TGTGCCAGCAGTCGGGACAACCAAGAGACCCAGTACTTC,CASSRDNQETQYF
NA,TRBD1,TRBV27,TRBJ2-5,TGTGCCAGCAGTTTAACAGGGGCTGGGACCCAGTACTTC,CASSLTGAGTQYF
NA,NA,TRBV29-1,TRBJ2-5,TGCAGCGGGAAGGCGTATCAAGAGACCCAGTACTTC,CSGKAYQETQYF
NA,NA,TRBV6-1,TRBJ1-1,TGTGCCAGCAGTCAGGTACGGACTCCAATTGAAACTTTCTTT,CASSQVRTPIETFF
many,NA,TRBV29-1,TRBJ1-2,TGCAGCGTTGAAGCGTTGGGAGCAGGGCCCTTTGGTGGCACCTTC,CSVEALGAGPFGGTF
few,TRBD2,TRBV6-5,TRBJ2-1,TGTGCCAGCAGACGGCTAGCGGGGGAGAATGAGCAGTTCTTC,CASRRLAGENEQFF
many,NA,TRBV7-2,TRBJ1-2,TGTGCCAGCAGCTTAGGGGGCGTACCGGGTAACTATGGCTACACCTTC,CASSLGGVPGNYGYTF
many,NA,TRBV12-3/TRBV12-4,TRBJ2-2,TGTGCCAGCAGTCGTGGGCGAGACACCGGGGAGCTGTTTTTT,CASSRGRDTGELFF
few,NA,TRBV3-1,TRBJ2-7,TGTGCCAGCAGCCATCAGGGCCGAATCTACGAGCAGTACTTC,CASSHQGRIYEQYF
many,NA,TRBV19,TRBJ2-2,TGTGCCAGTAGTCCCCTCCCGGTGGGGGCGGGGGAGCTGTTTTTT,CASSPLPVGAGELFF
few,TRBD1,TRBV28,TRBJ2-7,TGTGCCAGCAGTCCATCGTTGGGACAGGGTAAATTAGAGCAGTACTTC,CASSPSLGQGKLEQYF
many,TRBD1,TRBV6-5,TRBJ2-7,TGTGCCAGCAGTCGGACAGGGCACAACGAGCAGTACTTC,CASSRTGHNEQYF
NA,NA,TRBV11-2,TRBJ2-5,TGTGCCAGCAGCCGAACAGGGCGAGAGACCCAGTACTTC,CASSRTGRETQYF
NA,NA,TRBV4-1,TRBJ1-6,TGCGCCAGCAGCCAAGCCAACAGGTGGGATTCACCCCTCCACTTT,CASSQANRWDSPLHF
NA,TRBD1,TRBV6-1,TRBJ1-4,TGTGCCAGCAGCCGGACAGGGCGGGCGGAAAAACTGTTTTTT,CASSRTGRAEKLFF
NA,NA,TRBV27,TRBJ2-3,TGTGCCAGCAGTTTATCTCCCAGGGGCTTCGGCACAGATACGCAGTATTTT,CASSLSPRGFGTDTQYF
NA,NA,TRBV23-1,TRBJ1-6,TGCGCCAGCAGTCAGGATTCACCCCTCCACTTT,CASSQDSPLHF
few,TRBD2,TRBV11-1,TRBJ2-1,TGTGCCAGCAGCTCTAGCGTGGGAGGGAATGAGCAGTTCTTC,CASSSSVGGNEQFF
few,NA,TRBV12-3/TRBV12-4,TRBJ1-6,TGTGCCAGCAATACAAAGGGCCTTGTTTCACCCCTCCACTTT,CASNTKGLVSPLHF
NA,NA,TRBV6-1,TRBJ1-5,TGTGCCAGCAGTGGGGGAGGGAGTCAGCCCCAGCATTTT,CASSGGGSQPQHF
few,NA,TRBV12-3/TRBV12-4,TRBJ2-3,TGTGCCAGCAGTTTGGAGATAGCGCAGTATTTT,CASSLEIAQYF